This T cell receptor (beta chain) was retrieved from a study of vaccination and CD4 T cells after COVID-19. Study conclusions and caveats: Convalescent patients displayed spike mono-reactivity in 304 of 307 vaccine-specific clones.

This CDR3 has 12 residues. V shed 3 bases and J shed 6 bases, with 12 bases lying between them. CDR1 and CDR2 (germline): DFQATT, SNEGSKA (reference sequence). A remark on this clonotype: Its antigen is as yet unknown.

Cultured CD4+ T cell DNA was sequenced using the Oncomine TCR Beta short-read assay. MiXCR, run by TCRdb on the PCR reads, gives a single entry per CDR3 protein. The data hold about 7,300 distinct CDR3 sequences, with 50% to 65% observed a single time. Treatment in this sample: 10-day PBMC culture with coronavirus spike peptide pools or control peptides (ViraFEST assay). With peptide pools, ViraFEST first expanded antigen-specific T cells and afterwards sequenced their TCRs. Peptide pools at 7.5 to 10 ug/ml, together with roughly 10 IU/ml IL-2, were added to cultures of roughly 2 million PBMCs per well.

J is TRBJ2-7 and V is TRBV20-1; weak D call: TRBD2 (5 bases). The receptor's source is a human donor who had recovered from COVID-19. The material sequenced was CD4+ T cells from blood, cultured in vitro. In nucleotides, the CDR3 is TGCAGTGCTAGGACTATCGGCGGCGAGCAGTACTTC. It encodes CSARTIGGEQYF.